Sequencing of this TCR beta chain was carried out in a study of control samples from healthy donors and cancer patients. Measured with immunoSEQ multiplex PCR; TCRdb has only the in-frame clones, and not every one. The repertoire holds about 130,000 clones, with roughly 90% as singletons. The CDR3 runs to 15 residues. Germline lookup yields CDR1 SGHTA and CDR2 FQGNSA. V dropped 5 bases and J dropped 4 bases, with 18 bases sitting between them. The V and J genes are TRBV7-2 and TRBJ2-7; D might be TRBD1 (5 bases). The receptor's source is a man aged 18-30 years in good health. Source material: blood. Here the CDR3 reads CASSPGPGHTYEQYF. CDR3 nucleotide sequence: TGTGCCAGCAGCCCCGGGCCCGGACATACGTACGAGCAGTACTTC. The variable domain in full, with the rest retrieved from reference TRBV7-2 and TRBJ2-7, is GAGVSQSPSNKVTEKGKDVELRCDPISGHTALYWYRQSLGQGLEFLIYFQGNSAPDKSGLPSDRFSAERTGGSVSTLTIQRTQQEDSAVYLCASSPGPGHTYEQYFGPGTRLTVT.